Listed below are T cell receptor beta chains from one sample, sequenced in a study of shared clonotypes between healthy human individuals. Repertoires were generated with immunoSEQ multiplex PCR, while TCRdb's copy carries only in-frame clones and drops some. The data show around 2.1 million clones, with under 97% seen just once and about 0.13% held by the top ten. Source material: naive CD4+ T cells sorted from blood. The receptors shown here come from a man between 18 and 35 years old in good health. Each CDR3 is given with its conserved first and last residue. A D gene is named only where the DNA matches it firmly. Size is omitted from some rows. Given values are once, few, many or a class for expanded clones.

>NA|NA|TRBV11-2|TRBJ1-1
CASSLVGGLGTEAFF
TGTGCCAGCAGCTTAGTTGGGGGGCTAGGGACTGAAGCTTTCTTT
>NA|TRBD1|TRBV28|TRBJ2-7
CASSTGTPYEQYF
TGTGCCAGTTCGACAGGGACGCCGTACGAGCAGTACTTC
>NA|NA|TRBV28|TRBJ2-2
CASSSTPGELFF
TGTGCCAGCAGTTCCACCCCCGGGGAGCTGTTTTTT
>NA|NA|TRBV5-1|TRBJ1-5
CASSRTGASNQPQHF
TGCGCCAGCAGCCGGACGGGAGCTAGCAATCAGCCCCAGCATTTT
>NA|NA|TRBV7-9|TRBJ1-5
CASSLGVDQPQHF
TGTGCCAGCAGCTTGGGGGTGGATCAGCCCCAGCATTTT
>NA|TRBD1|TRBV7-9|TRBJ2-2
CASSPRQGNPGELFF
TGTGCCAGCAGCCCGCGACAGGGAAATCCCGGGGAGCTGTTTTTT
>NA|NA|TRBV2|TRBJ2-7
CASSEASGPTYEQYF
TGTGCCAGCAGTGAAGCTTCAGGGCCCACCTACGAGCAGTACTTC
>NA|NA|TRBV10-1|TRBJ2-3
CASSLQIADTQYF
TGCGCCAGCAGTCTACAAATCGCAGATACGCAGTATTTT
>NA|TRBD2|TRBV27|TRBJ2-5
CASSPRSGGTKETQYF
TGTGCCAGCAGTCCCCGTAGCGGGGGGACCAAAGAGACCCAGTACTTC
>NA|NA|TRBV5-6|TRBJ2-7
CASSLRIYEQYF
TGTGCCAGCAGCCTCCGGATCTACGAGCAGTACTTC
>NA|TRBD1|TRBV7-2|TRBJ2-1
CASSPLGQGLKFF
TGTGCCAGCAGCCCTCTTGGACAGGGGTTAAAGTTCTTC
>NA|TRBD1|TRBV9|TRBJ1-6
CASSARGQGDSPLHF
TGTGCCAGCAGCGCCCGGGGACAGGGGGATTCACCCCTCCACTTT
>NA|NA|TRBV5-1|TRBJ2-5
CASSLFGQETQYF
TGCGCCAGCAGCTTGTTTGGACAAGAGACCCAGTACTTC
>NA|TRBD1|TRBV30|TRBJ2-7
CAWSEKRPGQGPYEQYF
TGTGCCTGGAGTGAAAAACGCCCGGGACAGGGACCCTACGAGCAGTACTTC
>NA|NA|TRBV10-3|TRBJ2-1
CAISESIGGEQFF
TGTGCCATCAGTGAGTCGATTGGTGGTGAGCAGTTCTTC
>NA|NA|TRBV18|TRBJ2-1
CASSFGGHEQFF
TGTGCCAGCTCATTCGGGGGACATGAGCAGTTCTTC
>few|NA|TRBV14|TRBJ1-1
CASSQVAVNTEAFF
TGTGCCAGCAGCCAAGTTGCAGTGAACACTGAAGCTTTCTTT
>NA|NA|TRBV10-3|TRBJ2-3
CAMRDSRTTDTQYF
TGTGCCATGCGGGACAGTCGGACCACAGATACGCAGTATTTT
>NA|NA|TRBV2|TRBJ2-4
CASSDGEAVKNIQYF
TGTGCCAGCAGTGATGGAGAGGCAGTTAAAAACATTCAGTACTTC
>NA|NA|TRBV4-3|TRBJ1-2
CASSQEEGNYGYTF
TGCGCCAGCAGCCAAGAGGAGGGAAACTATGGCTACACCTTC
>NA|TRBD1|TRBV18|TRBJ2-2
CASSPRTGGDTGELFF
TGTGCCAGCTCACCACGGACAGGGGGCGACACCGGGGAGCTGTTTTTT
>NA|NA|TRBV5-1|TRBJ1-6
CASSLILSGGGSPLHF
TGCGCCAGCAGCTTGATTCTATCGGGAGGAGGTTCACCCCTCCACTTT
>NA|NA|TRBV5-1|TRBJ1-1
CASSLAPGLGEAFF
TGCGCCAGCAGCTTGGCCCCGGGGCTGGGTGAAGCTTTCTTT
>NA|NA|TRBV10-3|TRBJ1-1
CAISVSPERVNTEAFF
TGTGCCATCAGTGTTAGTCCCGAACGGGTGAACACTGAAGCTTTCTTT
>NA|NA|TRBV6-1|TRBJ1-3
CATLILGPGNTIYF
TGTGCCACCCTAATTTTAGGTCCTGGAAACACCATATATTTT
>NA|NA|TRBV28|TRBJ1-1
CASSFVTNTEAFF
TGTGCCAGCAGTTTCGTCACGAACACTGAAGCTTTCTTT
>NA|NA|TRBV11-3|TRBJ2-5
CASSLGGFDQETQYF
TGTGCCAGCAGCTTAGGCGGGTTTGACCAAGAGACCCAGTACTTC
>once|NA|TRBV5-6|TRBJ2-3
CASSAGQLLTDTQYF
TGTGCCAGCAGCGCCGGACAGTTACTCACAGATACGCAGTATTTT
>NA|TRBD2|TRBV4-1|TRBJ2-4
CASSQRPPIAGDTKNIQYF
TGCGCCAGCAGCCAAAGGCCCCCGATAGCGGGGGATACCAAAAACATTCAGTACTTC
>NA|TRBD1|TRBV29-1|TRBJ2-7
CSVLTGTGSYEQYF
TGCAGCGTACTCACCGGGACAGGGTCCTACGAGCAGTACTTC
>NA|TRBD1|TRBV6-1|TRBJ2-7
CASSGGTGLEQYF
TGTGCCAGCAGTGGGGGGACAGGATTGGAGCAGTACTTC
>NA|NA|TRBV14|TRBJ2-5
CASSQVAGTQETQYF
TGTGCCAGCAGCCAAGTGGCAGGGACCCAAGAGACCCAGTACTTC
>NA|NA|TRBV7-9|TRBJ2-1
CASSSGAYSYNEQFF
TGTGCCAGCAGCTCCGGCGCGTACTCCTACAATGAGCAGTTCTTC
>NA|TRBD2|TRBV7-2|TRBJ2-7
CASSFRLAGPEQYF
TGTGCCAGCAGCTTTCGGCTAGCGGGGCCCGAGCAGTACTTC
>NA|NA|TRBV14|TRBJ1-1
CASSQLVSSLNTEAFF
TGTGCCAGCAGCCAATTAGTCTCCTCTTTGAACACTGAAGCTTTCTTT
>NA|NA|TRBV10-2|TRBJ1-6
CASSGETSPLHF
TGCGCCAGCAGTGGAGAAACTTCACCCCTCCACTTT
>NA|NA|TRBV2|TRBJ2-1
CASTLPRWGDEQFF
TGTGCCAGCACCTTACCAAGGTGGGGCGATGAGCAGTTCTTC
>NA|NA|TRBV29-1|TRBJ2-3
CSVQGPTDTQYF
TGCAGCGTTCAGGGACCCACAGATACGCAGTATTTT
>few|NA|TRBV30|TRBJ1-1
CAWSGVTEAFF
TGTGCCTGGAGTGGGGTTACTGAAGCTTTCTTT
>NA|NA|TRBV11-2|TRBJ2-2
CASTPRGHQNTGELFF
TGTGCCAGCACCCCCCGGGGGCACCAGAACACCGGGGAGCTGTTTTTT
>NA|TRBD1|TRBV6-1|TRBJ2-7
CASRQGLIYEQYF
TGTGCCAGCCGACAGGGGCTAATCTACGAGCAGTACTTC
>NA|NA|TRBV6-1|TRBJ2-7
CASSERQGRVEQYF
TGTGCCAGCAGTGAACGTCAGGGGCGGGTCGAGCAGTACTTC
>NA|NA|TRBV28|TRBJ2-1
CASSSGGGSSYNEQFF
TGTGCCAGCAGTTCAGGGGGGGGTAGCTCCTACAATGAGCAGTTCTTC
>NA|NA|TRBV11-2|TRBJ2-7
CASSFSESSYEQYF
TGTGCCAGCAGCTTCTCTGAAAGCTCCTACGAGCAGTACTTC
>NA|NA|TRBV4-3|TRBJ1-2
CASSQDRGYYGYTF
TGCGCCAGCAGCCAAGATCGCGGGTACTATGGCTACACCTTC
>NA|TRBD1|TRBV6-5|TRBJ1-2
CASSPRTGSSGYTF
TGTGCCAGCAGTCCCCGGACAGGGAGTTCTGGCTACACCTTC
>NA|NA|TRBV4-1|TRBJ2-7
CASSQERGREQYF
TGCGCCAGCAGCCAAGAGCGGGGGCGCGAGCAGTACTTC
>once|TRBD1|TRBV9|TRBJ2-1
CASSVGDRAGGEQFF
TGTGCCAGCAGCGTAGGGGACAGGGCGGGCGGTGAGCAGTTCTTC
>NA|NA|TRBV11-2|TRBJ2-5
CASSEINSGGETQYF
TGTGCCAGCAGCGAAATCAATAGCGGCGGAGAGACCCAGTACTTC
>once|TRBD1|TRBV7-2|TRBJ1-3
CASRVTGTGSGNTIYF
TGTGCCAGCAGAGTAACCGGGACAGGCTCAGGAAACACCATATATTTT
>NA|NA|TRBV28|TRBJ1-5
CASSFNRGNQPQHF
TGTGCCAGCAGTTTCAACAGGGGCAATCAGCCCCAGCATTTT
>NA|TRBD1|TRBV2|TRBJ1-4
CASRGQGTGEKLFF
TGTGCCAGCAGGGGACAGGGGACGGGCGAAAAACTGTTTTTT
>once|NA|TRBV28|TRBJ1-2
CASSSPPGGYGYTF
TGTGCCAGCAGTTCCCCCCCGGGAGGCTATGGCTACACCTTC
>once|NA|TRBV27|TRBJ2-2
CASRLTGTSNTGELFF
TGTGCCAGCAGATTAACCGGGACTTCAAACACCGGGGAGCTGTTTTTT
>NA|NA|TRBV5-6|TRBJ1-5
CASSLGRKNQPQHF
TGTGCCAGCAGCTTAGGCAGGAAGAATCAGCCCCAGCATTTT
>NA|TRBD1|TRBV6-1|TRBJ1-5
CASSTGVQPQHF
TGTGCCAGCAGTACAGGGGTTCAGCCCCAGCATTTT
>few|NA|TRBV30|TRBJ1-1
CAWSVQTNTEAFF
TGTGCCTGGAGTGTACAGACGAACACTGAAGCTTTCTTT
>NA|TRBD1|TRBV2|TRBJ2-7
CASLKGRDREFYEQYF
TGTGCCAGCCTCAAGGGGCGGGACAGGGAGTTCTACGAGCAGTACTTC
>NA|NA|TRBV15|TRBJ1-1
CATSRDGGLFTEAFF
TGTGCCACCAGCAGAGACGGGGGGCTGTTCACTGAAGCTTTCTTT
>NA|NA|TRBV5-1|TRBJ2-2
CASQPGPNTGELFF
TGCGCCAGCCAGCCAGGCCCGAACACCGGGGAGCTGTTTTTT